This TCR beta chain was documented in a study of cytomegalovirus exposure and HLA in healthy donors. Turning to the study itself: Ancestry clustering placed 70% to 90% of under 450 genotyped donors in the Caucasian-associated cluster. Study observations and caveats: Earlier results showed most TCR beta V segments being productive about 87% or about 30% of the time. A missense variant in DCLRE1C was later tied to TCR beta V- and J-gene trimming.

Worth noting for this clone: What it binds is unknown.

The V gene lost 0 bases and the J gene lost 5 bases, with 5 bases spanning the gap. Germline V gene lookup returns CDR1 MNHEY and CDR2 SVGAGI. CDR3 length: 14 amino acids. The PCR was carried out with 60 Vbeta primers and 13 Jbeta primers. The data were produced by immunoSEQ multiplex PCR, yet TCRdb's version contains in-frame clones alone and is incomplete. The sample shows roughly 200,000 clones, about 10% of them seen only once. Samples came from healthy bone marrow donors. The gene calls are TRBV6-5 and TRBJ1-6, with D unresolved. The source of this sequence is a woman aged 25-40 years in good health and CMV-seropositive. The sequenced sample consisted of PBMCs. This chain's CDR3 is CASSYSRDNSPLHF. The CDR3 DNA is TGTGCCAGCAGTTACTCACGAGATAATTCACCCCTCCACTTT.